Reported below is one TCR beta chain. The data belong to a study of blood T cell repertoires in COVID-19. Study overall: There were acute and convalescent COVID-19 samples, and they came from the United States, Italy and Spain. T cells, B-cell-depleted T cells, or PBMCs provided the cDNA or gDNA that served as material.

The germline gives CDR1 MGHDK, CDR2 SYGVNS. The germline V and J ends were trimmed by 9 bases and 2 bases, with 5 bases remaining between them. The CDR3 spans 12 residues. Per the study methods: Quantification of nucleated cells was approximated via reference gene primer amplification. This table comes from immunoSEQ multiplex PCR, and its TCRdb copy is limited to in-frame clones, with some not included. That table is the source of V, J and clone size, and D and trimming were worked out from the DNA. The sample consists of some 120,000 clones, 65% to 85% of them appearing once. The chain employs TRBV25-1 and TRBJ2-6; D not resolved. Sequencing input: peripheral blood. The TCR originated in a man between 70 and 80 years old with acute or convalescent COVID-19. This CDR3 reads CASTTGANVLTF. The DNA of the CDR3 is TGTGCCAGTACAACTGGGGCCAACGTCCTGACTTTC. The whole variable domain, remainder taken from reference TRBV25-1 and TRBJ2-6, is EADIYQTPRYLVIGTGKKITLECSQTMGHDKMYWYQQDPGMELHLIHYSYGVNSTEKGDLSSESTVSRIRTEHFPLTLESARPSHTSQYLCASTTGANVLTFGAGSRLTVL.